Presented here are 24 T cell receptor beta chains from one specimen sequenced in a study of T-cell reconstitution after alpha-beta-depleted transplantation in children. A TCRbeta library incorporating unique molecular identifiers was prepared. Each CDR3 protein gets one entry after TCRdb re-called the PCR reads with MiXCR. The repertoire has about 480,000 distinct CDR3 sequences, approximately 13% of them found once; the top ten carry around 6%. The sequencing used PBMCs from the stem cell graft donor, collected from the stem cell graft. These TCRs come from a human donor who donated a stem cell graft to a child with combined immunodeficiency.

This clonotype occurred a few times. The chain employs TRBV7-2 and TRBJ2-7; D may match TRBD1 or TRBD2 (6 bases each). V was trimmed by 5 bases and J by 0 bases, leaving 14 bases between them. CDR1 is SGHTA, CDR2 FQGNSA, per germline. This CDR3 spans 15 amino acids. Written as DNA, the CDR3 is TGTGCCAGCAGCAACCGGGGGCAGAGCTCCTACGAGCAGTACTTC. It codes for CASSNRGQSSYEQYF.

This clonotype has a count of ten or more. The gene calls are TRBV12-3 or TRBV12-4 and TRBJ2-5, with TRBD2 as a possible D gene (5 bases). The V gene lost 2 bases and the J gene lost 7 bases, with 8 bases spanning the gap. The length of the CDR3 is 12 residues. DNA of the CDR3: TGTGCCAGCAGTTTACGAGGAGGGACCCAGTACTTC. Its translation: CASSLRGGTQYF.

On this clonotype: A much larger clone lies a single base off, so this may be a read error. V gene TRBV12-3 or TRBV12-4 combines with J gene TRBJ2-7, with D possibly matching TRBD2 (5 bases). This CDR3 spans 14 amino acids. The V end was cut by 2 bases, the J end by 3 bases, with 11 bases between. CDR3 DNA sequence: TGTGCCAGCAGTTTATGGATAAGCGGCTACGAGCAGTACTTC. It yields the protein CASSLWISGYEQYF.

The rearrangement uses TRBV5-1 and TRBJ1-3; no clear D. This CDR3 contains 16 residues. V shed 0 bases and J shed 3 bases, with 13 bases lying between them. Germline V gene data show CDR1 as SGHRS and CDR2 as YFSETQ. The CDR3 DNA reads as TGCGCCAGCAGCTTGGCGGCGAGGCAGCGTGGAAACACCATATATTTT. Translated: CASSLAARQRGNTIYF.

This clonotype was seen many times. The chain carries TRBV12-3 or TRBV12-4 and TRBJ1-4; 7 bases align to TRBD1. CDR3 length: 13 amino acids. V trimming: 5 bases; J trimming: 8 bases; junction bases outside the gene matches: 5. The DNA of the CDR3 is TGTGCCAGCAGTCGACAGGGTACCGAAAAACTGTTTTTT. Translation: CASSRQGTEKLFF.

This clonotype was detected many times. The V and J genes are TRBV20-1 and TRBJ2-2; 13 nucleotides align to TRBD2. V lost 6 bases and J lost 2; bases outside the gene matches: 6. Germline CDR1 DFQATT, CDR2 SNEGSKA (reference sequence). The CDR3 covers 16 residues. The CDR3 DNA follows: TGCAGTGCCCAGGGACTAGCGGGATATAACACCGGGGAGCTGTTTTTT. As protein: CSAQGLAGYNTGELFF.

This clonotype was picked up many times. This chain links TRBV5-1 with TRBJ2-1; D could derive from TRBD1 or TRBD2 (5 bases each). Germline lookup yields CDR1 SGHRS and CDR2 YFSETQ. This CDR3 has 15 residues. Deletions cut 0 bases from V and 0 bases from J, with 7 bases between. The CDR3 DNA reads TGCGCCAGCAGCTTGGAGGGGAGCTCCTACAATGAGCAGTTCTTC. Translating gives CASSLEGSSYNEQFF.

The gene calls are TRBV7-8 and TRBJ2-6; no definite D call. Germline assignment: CDR1 SGHVS and CDR2 FQNEAQ. CDR3 length equals 18 residues. Between the trimmed V and J ends, which lost 5 bases and 0 bases, there was a span of 17 bases. In DNA, the CDR3 is TGTGCCAGCAGCCTGGACCGATTCGCCACCTCTGGGGCCAACGTCCTGACTTTC. Translated: CASSLDRFATSGANVLTF.

The genes are TRBV6-2 or TRBV6-3 and TRBJ2-1; 8 nucleotides line up with TRBD2. With V trimmed by 7 bases and J by 9 bases, 17 bases remained unmatched. Germline CDR1 MNHEY, CDR2 SVGEGT. This CDR3 has 16 residues. The chain's CDR3 is CASTQVSGLGGPEQFF. CDR3 in DNA: TGTGCCAGCACCCAAGTTTCGGGACTAGGGGGACCTGAGCAGTTCTTC.

The V gene is TRBV20-1, the J gene TRBJ2-1; D unclear. Germline-derived CDR1 and CDR2 are DFQATT and SNEGSKA (reference sequence). V lost 6 bases to trimming and J lost 5 bases, with 20 bases between them. The CDR3 is made up of 15 amino acids. The CDR3 DNA sequence: TGCAGTGCCAAAGAGGCCAGGCAGAGCCACAATGAGCAGTTCTTC. Its protein is CSAKEARQSHNEQFF.

The chain joins TRBV7-2 to TRBJ2-5; D call uncertain. Trimming cost V 7 bases and J 0 bases, with 18 bases left between them. Germline V gene lookup returns CDR1 SGHTA and CDR2 FQGNSA. This CDR3 region has 16 residues. CDR3 residues: CASTHADQGNQETQYF. The CDR3 region has the DNA TGTGCCAGCACACACGCCGATCAAGGGAACCAAGAGACCCAGTACTTC.

At least ten counts were recorded for this clonotype. V usage is TRBV12-3 or TRBV12-4 and J usage is TRBJ2-3; D ambiguous. Between the trimmed V and J ends, which lost 5 bases and 4 bases, there was a span of 19 bases. This CDR3 has 16 amino acids. DNA for the CDR3: TGTGCCAGCAGTCCCTCATGGTGGACCCTGGCAGATACGCAGTATTTT. Translation: CASSPSWWTLADTQYF.

This clonotype was picked up many times. This sequence joins TRBV20-1 and TRBJ2-2, with D unclear. The V end was cut by 3 bases, the J end by 4 bases, with 12 bases between. Germline V gene data show CDR1 as DFQATT and CDR2 as SNEGSKA (reference sequence). CDR3 length: 14 amino acids. In DNA, the CDR3 is TGCAGTGCTAGGAAGTCGGTGGGCACCGGGGAGCTGTTTTTT. This codes for CSARKSVGTGELFF.

This clonotype was counted ten times or more. The J gene is TRBJ2-1, the V gene TRBV12-3 or TRBV12-4, with D uncertain. The V and J ends lost 2 bases and 8 bases respectively, with 4 bases between them. The CDR3 is made up of 11 amino acids. CDR3 loop: CASSLNHEQFF. The CDR3, as DNA: TGTGCCAGCAGTTTAAACCATGAGCAGTTCTTC.

This rearrangement joins TRBV15 to TRBJ2-3; possible D gene TRBD2, 7 bases. Between the trimmed V and J ends, which lost 5 bases and 3 bases, there was a span of 15 bases. CDR1 LNHNV and CDR2 YYDKDF come from the germline V gene (reference sequence). CDR3 length: 15 amino acids. Here the CDR3 reads CATSPLGGGTDTQYF. CDR3 nucleotides: TGTGCCACCAGCCCCTTAGGGGGGGGAACAGATACGCAGTATTTT.

Ten or more counts support this clonotype. The V and J genes are TRBV4-2 and TRBJ2-2, with D perhaps TRBD1 (6 bases). From germline, CDR1 is LGHNA and CDR2 YNFKEQ. Trimming shortened V by 0 bases and J by 4 bases, and 9 bases separated the two germline ends. CDR3 length: 15 amino acids. Written as DNA, the CDR3 is TGTGCCAGCAGCCAAGAGTTAGGGGGCACCGGGGAGCTGTTTTTT. The encoded protein is CASSQELGGTGELFF.

This clonotype was detected many times. The chain joins TRBV4-2 to TRBJ1-1, with D unclear. Looked up from germline, CDR1 is LGHNA and CDR2 is YNFKEQ. This CDR3 has 15 residues. V was clipped by 1 base and J by 3 bases, with 12 bases between them. CDR3 sequence reads: CASSQVSWRDTEAFF. CDR3 DNA sequence: TGTGCCAGCAGCCAAGTTTCGTGGAGGGACACTGAAGCTTTCTTT.

This clonotype was picked up many times. The gene calls are TRBV29-1 and TRBJ2-5; D is possibly TRBD2 (6 bases). Trimming took off 6 bases at V and 1 base at J, with 12 bases between the two ends. In germline, CDR1 is SQVTM, CDR2 ANQGSEA. The CDR3 extends over 13 amino acids. The CDR3 loop is CSVPGTPQETQYF. Here the CDR3 DNA reads TGCAGCGTCCCAGGGACTCCCCAAGAGACCCAGTACTTC.

This clonotype has a count of ten or more. The chain links TRBV29-1 to TRBJ2-1; TRBD2 might be the D (6 bases). Trimming removed 3 bases at V and 7 bases at J, with 10 bases between. The CDR3 contains 12 residues. Germline V gives CDR1 SQVTM, CDR2 ANQGSEA. The CDR3 reads CSVEGTPNEQFF. The CDR3 nucleotides are TGCAGCGTTGAGGGGACTCCTAATGAGCAGTTCTTC.

V is TRBV27 and J is TRBJ2-2; D remains unclear. V lost 4 bases, J lost 0 bases, and 9 bases lay in between. This CDR3 comprises 15 residues. CDR1 MNHEY and CDR2 SMNVEV come from the germline V gene (reference sequence). The CDR3 region is CASSSEYANTGELFF. The CDR3 coding sequence is TGTGCCAGCAGTTCAGAATATGCGAACACCGGGGAGCTGTTTTTT.

The rearrangement uses TRBV12-3 or TRBV12-4 and TRBJ1-6; D call uncertain. The CDR3 sequence is 13 residues long. V was shortened by 1 base and J by 7 bases, with 5 bases between the two germline ends. This chain's CDR3 is CASSLGHNSPLHF. In nucleotides, the CDR3 is TGTGCCAGCAGTTTAGGACACAATTCACCCCTCCACTTT.

The chain employs TRBV20-1 and TRBJ2-7, with 7 bases that match TRBD1. CDR1 and CDR2 (germline): DFQATT, SNEGSKA (reference sequence). J gave up 3 bases and V 5 bases, and 7 bases lay outside the gene matches. The CDR3 contains 13 residues. CDR3 DNA sequence: TGCAGTGCTGTCGAAGGGACAGACTACGAGCAGTACTTC. The encoded protein is CSAVEGTDYEQYF.

The chain has TRBV7-2 and TRBJ2-1, with D possibly being TRBD1 (6 bases). The CDR3 sequence is 15 residues long. The V and J ends lost 6 bases and 7 bases respectively, with 19 bases between them. From germline, CDR1 is SGHTA and CDR2 FQGNSA. The CDR3 protein is CASRNPGQGINEQFF. In DNA form, the CDR3 reads TGTGCCAGCAGAAACCCCGGGCAGGGGATAAATGAGCAGTTCTTC.

This clonotype was seen only a few times. The V and J genes are TRBV30 and TRBJ2-5; D is unclear. This CDR3 has 12 residues. Germline V lookup: CDR1 GTSNPN, CDR2 SVGIG (reference sequence). Trimming took 7 bases from V and 0 from J, leaving 9 bases between them. CDR3 bases: TGTGCCTCTGGCCTCAACCAAGAGACCCAGTACTTC. It yields the protein CASGLNQETQYF.